These 21 T cell receptor beta chains were sequenced from one sample in a study of blood T cell repertoires in COVID-19. Sequencing used immunoSEQ multiplex PCR; TCRdb keeps in-frame clones, though not all of them. The sample consists of some 240,000 clones, 89% of them appearing once. The source material was peripheral blood. These receptors all stem from a man between 60 and 70 years old who had recovered from COVID-19.

A few counts support this clone. This rearrangement joins TRBV28 to TRBJ2-7; possibly TRBD1 for D (6 bases). Trimming pared 6 bases from V and 0 bases from J, leaving 21 bases between. Germline V gene lookup returns CDR1 MDHEN and CDR2 SYDVKM. CDR3 length: 17 residues. The CDR3 sequence: CASRAPPLDRNSYEQYF. The CDR3, as DNA: TGTGCCAGCAGAGCACCCCCTCTCGACAGGAACTCCTACGAGCAGTACTTC.

The gene calls are TRBV11-2 and TRBJ1-5; D may be TRBD1 (5 bases). Germline CDR1 reads SGHAT; CDR2 reads FQNNGV. V lost 4 bases and J 9 bases, leaving 10 bases between the germline ends. The CDR3 contains 12 residues. The DNA for the CDR3 is TGTGCCAGCAGCTGGGGGGGAGGGCCCCAGCATTTT. Its translation: CASSWGGGPQHF. The full variable domain, in which reference TRBV11-2 and TRBJ1-5 provide the parts outside the CDR3, is EAGVAQSPRYKIIEKRQSVAFWCNPISGHATLYWYQQILGQGPKLLIQFQNNGVVDDSQLPKDRFSAERLKGVDSTLKIQPAKLEDSAVYLCASSWGGGPQHFGDGTRLSIL.

This chain uses TRBV7-7 with TRBJ2-2; D not resolved. The length of the CDR3 is 12 residues. The V and J ends lost 5 bases and 4 bases respectively, with 5 bases between them. Germline lookup yields CDR1 SSHAT and CDR2 FNYEAQ (reference sequence). The chain's CDR3 is CASSLRTGELFF. The CDR3 coding sequence is TGTGCCAGCAGCCTCCGCACCGGGGAGCTGTTTTTT.

V is TRBV2 and J is TRBJ2-3; the D is unclear. V was shortened by 3 bases and J by 1 base, with 8 bases between the two germline ends. Germline V gene sequence: CDR1 SNHLY, CDR2 FYNNEI. This CDR3 has 14 residues. The CDR3 region is CASSDGSGTDTQYF. CDR3 DNA sequence: TGTGCCAGCAGTGACGGTTCGGGCACAGATACGCAGTATTTT.

The rearrangement links TRBV6-5 to TRBJ1-2; the D gene is possibly TRBD1 (5 bases). Per germline, CDR1 MNHEY and CDR2 SVGAGI. V was pared by 6 bases and J by 0 bases, with 11 bases between. This CDR3 is built from 14 residues. CDR3 protein: CASRRDLSNYGYTF. CDR3 bases: TGTGCCAGCAGGAGGGACTTATCTAACTATGGCTACACCTTC.

The gene calls are TRBV7-2 and TRBJ2-7, with 8 bases identical to TRBD2. Germline V gene sequence: CDR1 SGHTA, CDR2 FQGNSA. With V trimmed by 2 bases and J by 2 bases, 5 bases remained unmatched. The CDR3 covers 15 residues. In nucleotides, the CDR3 is TGTGCCAGCAGCTTATTTCAGGGACTAGCCTACGAGCAGTACTTC. It encodes CASSLFQGLAYEQYF.

This clone has only a few counts. This sequence joins TRBV15 and TRBJ2-1, with D perhaps TRBD2 (6 bases). Germline loops: CDR1 LNHNV, CDR2 YYDKDF (reference sequence). V was trimmed by 0 bases and J by 6 bases, leaving 12 bases between them. The CDR3 covers 15 residues. CDR3 sequence (DNA): TGTGCCACCAGCAGAGAGGGCGCTAGCGCCAATGAGCAGTTCTTC. It codes for CATSREGASANEQFF.

Only a few counts were recorded for this clone. The gene calls are TRBV14 and TRBJ1-2; D remains unclear. CDR1 is SGHDN, CDR2 FVKESK, per germline. V dropped 0 bases and J dropped 8 bases, with 25 bases sitting between them. The CDR3 length is 18 residues. CDR3 sequence (DNA): TGTGCCAGCAGCCAAGAGTTCCGGGGTCCCAGAATTACTAAGGGCTACACCTTC. Its translation is CASSQEFRGPRITKGYTF.

The genes are TRBV12-3 or TRBV12-4 and TRBJ1-2; D is ambiguous. V lost 6 bases to trimming and J lost 7 bases, with 15 bases between them. The CDR3 is 13 residues long. CDR3 coding DNA: TGTGCCAGCAGACTAGACGGGTCTCTTGGCTACACCTTC. It is translated as CASRLDGSLGYTF.

The rearrangement uses TRBV10-3 and TRBJ1-5, with no clear D. The CDR3 sequence is 14 residues long. The germline CDR1 and CDR2 sequences are ENHRY and SYGVKD. Trimming took 3 bases from V and 3 from J, leaving 9 bases between them. The CDR3 DNA is TGTGCCATCAGTGATGGCCTGAACAATCAGCCCCAGCATTTT. This gives the protein CAISDGLNNQPQHF.

This chain connects TRBV6-6 to TRBJ2-1; 8 bases are a match to TRBD2. V was pared by 7 bases and J by 0 bases, with 8 bases of the junction left unmatched. Per the germline V gene, CDR1 is MNHNY and CDR2 is SVGAGI (reference sequence). The CDR3 consists of 16 residues. The CDR3 DNA reads TGTGCCAGCATCATACGGGGGGGCGTCTCCTACAATGAGCAGTTCTTC. This gives the protein CASIIRGGVSYNEQFF.

This sequence joins TRBV18 and TRBJ2-7; no reliable D call. V shed 3 bases and J shed 2 bases, with 8 bases lying between them. CDR1 KGHSH and CDR2 LQKENI come from the germline V gene. The CDR3 spans 13 residues. The CDR3 spells CASSPNPAYEQYF. The CDR3 DNA sequence: TGTGCCAGCTCACCTAACCCAGCCTACGAGCAGTACTTC.

This clone was picked up one time. The CDR3 region has the DNA TGCAGCGCTGGACTAGCGGGTCCAGATACGCAGTATTTT. This encodes CSAGLAGPDTQYF. The chain joins TRBV29-1 to TRBJ2-3, with 11 bases matching TRBD2. This CDR3 spans 13 amino acids. V lost 7 bases and J lost 4; bases outside the gene matches: 4. Germline V gene sequence: CDR1 SQVTM, CDR2 ANQGSEA.

This chain links TRBV5-4 with TRBJ2-4; maybe TRBD1 (8 bases). From germline, CDR1 is SGHNT and CDR2 YYREEE (reference sequence). The CDR3 covers 15 residues. Trimming removed 3 bases at V and 6 bases at J, with 16 bases between. In nucleotides, the CDR3 is TGTGCCAGCAGCTCCTGGACAGGGAGGGGAAACATTCAGTACTTC. Translating gives CASSSWTGRGNIQYF.

The chain employs TRBV7-6 and TRBJ2-3; 13 bases are shared with TRBD2. Germline CDR1 and CDR2: SGHVS and FNYEAQ. The CDR3 length is 18 residues. The V gene end was trimmed by 5 bases and the J gene end by 4 bases; junction bases not matched to a gene: 12. The CDR3 region is CASSVGTSGTTNPDTQYF. CDR3 sequence (DNA): TGTGCCAGCAGCGTCGGGACTAGCGGGACCACGAACCCAGATACGCAGTATTTT.

The chain couples TRBV6-6 to TRBJ1-6; no clear D. The germline CDR1 and CDR2 sequences are MNHNY and SVGAGI (reference sequence). This CDR3 is 14 amino acids long. The ends were cut back, 0 bases at V and 7 bases at J, with 7 bases in the middle. The chain's CDR3 is CASSYSSGNSPLHF. In DNA form, the CDR3 reads TGTGCCAGCAGTTACTCGAGCGGAAATTCACCCCTCCACTTT.

This clone was observed a single time. This chain links TRBV30 with TRBJ1-1; 7 bases line up with TRBD1. CDR1 and CDR2 (germline): GTSNPN, SVGIG (reference sequence). V was clipped by 4 bases and J by 3 bases; unmatched bases: 5. This CDR3 has 13 amino acids. The CDR3: CAWMTGRDTEAFF. The CDR3 nucleotides read TGTGCCTGGATGACAGGGCGGGACACTGAAGCTTTCTTT.

The V and J genes are TRBV5-6 and TRBJ2-2, with 7 nucleotides matching TRBD1. The CDR3 loop spans 15 amino acids. From germline, CDR1 is SGHDT and CDR2 YYEEEE. The V and J ends lost 2 bases and 1 base, in that order; junction bases with no gene match: 2. The CDR3 nucleotides read TGTGCCAGCAGCTTCCGGGACAGGAACACCGGGGAGCTGTTTTTT. This codes for CASSFRDRNTGELFF.

This chain uses TRBV19 with TRBJ2-5; D might be TRBD2 (6 bases). Germline-derived CDR1 and CDR2 are LNHDA and SQIVND (reference sequence). Trimming removed 7 bases from V and 4 bases from J, with 13 bases in between. This CDR3 region has 13 residues. The CDR3 DNA reads TGTGCCAGTACTCCGGGACTCCCAGAGACCCAGTACTTC. As protein: CASTPGLPETQYF.

V and J are TRBV9 and TRBJ2-3; 12 bases map to TRBD2. V was pared by 0 bases and J by 1 base, with 3 bases of the junction left unmatched. Germline V gene sequence: CDR1 SGDLS, CDR2 YYNGEE. The CDR3 contains 17 residues. CDR3 nucleotide sequence: TGTGCCAGCAGCGTAGCCGGGACTAGCGGGCGCACAGATACGCAGTATTTT. It is translated as CASSVAGTSGRTDTQYF.

This chain uses TRBV19 with TRBJ1-1, with TRBD1 matching 8 bases. Germline assignment: CDR1 LNHDA and CDR2 SQIVND (reference sequence). The V gene end was trimmed by 2 bases and the J gene end by 2 bases; junction bases not matched to a gene: 1. This CDR3 spans 14 amino acids. CDR3 protein: CASSIQGANTEAFF. CDR3 bases: TGTGCCAGTAGTATACAGGGGGCAAACACTGAAGCTTTCTTT.